The present TCR beta chain was sequenced within a study of T cell changes during pregnancy in multiple sclerosis. Here immunoSEQ multiplex PCR was the method, and the copy in TCRdb shows in-frame clones only, minus some. Of around 130,000 clones in the sample, roughly 97% were seen once. The CDR3 length is 16 residues. V lost 4 bases and J 6 bases, leaving 18 bases between the germline ends. Germline-derived CDR1 and CDR2 are MDHEN and SYDVKM. The input for sequencing was peripheral blood, taken after pregnancy. The origin of this receptor is a female donor with multiple sclerosis, enrolled in a pregnancy study. The chain has TRBV28 and TRBJ1-4; D perhaps matches TRBD1 (5 bases). The chain's CDR3 is CASSSPLRQQHEKLFF. The CDR3 nucleotides read TGTGCCAGCAGTTCTCCACTACGACAGCAGCATGAAAAACTGTTTTTT.